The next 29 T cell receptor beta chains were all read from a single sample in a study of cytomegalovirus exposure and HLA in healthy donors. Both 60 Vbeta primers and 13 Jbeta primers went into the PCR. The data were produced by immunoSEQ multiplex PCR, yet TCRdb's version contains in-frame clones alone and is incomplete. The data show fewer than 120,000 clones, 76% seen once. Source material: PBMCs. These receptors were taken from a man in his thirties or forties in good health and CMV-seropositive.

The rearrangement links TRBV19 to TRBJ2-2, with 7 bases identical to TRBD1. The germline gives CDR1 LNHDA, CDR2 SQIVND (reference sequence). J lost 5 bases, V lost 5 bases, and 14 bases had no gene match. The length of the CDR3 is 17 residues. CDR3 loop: CASSPTRHRGWTGELFF. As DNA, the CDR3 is TGTGCCAGTAGTCCCACCCGCCACAGGGGATGGACCGGGGAGCTGTTTTTT.

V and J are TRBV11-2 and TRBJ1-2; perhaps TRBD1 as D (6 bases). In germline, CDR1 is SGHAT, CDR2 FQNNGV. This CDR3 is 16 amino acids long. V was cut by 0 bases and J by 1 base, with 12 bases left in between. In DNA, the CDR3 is TGTGCCAGCAGCTTAGATTTGAGGGGGATTAACTATGGCTACACCTTC. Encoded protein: CASSLDLRGINYGYTF.

The CDR3 loop reads CATRGTGGEKLFF. CDR3 coding DNA: TGTGCCACCAGGGGAACAGGGGGAGAAAAACTGTTTTTT. V and J are TRBV15 and TRBJ1-4, with TRBD1 identical over 8 bases. This CDR3 comprises 13 residues. Germline CDR1 reads LNHNV; CDR2 reads YYDKDF (reference sequence). The V and J ends lost 6 bases and 8 bases, in that order; junction bases with no gene match: 5.

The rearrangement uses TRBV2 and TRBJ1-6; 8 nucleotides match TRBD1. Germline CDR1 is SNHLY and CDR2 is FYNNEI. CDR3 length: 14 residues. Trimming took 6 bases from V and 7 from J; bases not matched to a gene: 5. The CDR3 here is CASRTGVENSPLHF. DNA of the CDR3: TGTGCCAGCAGGACAGGGGTGGAAAATTCACCCCTCCACTTT.

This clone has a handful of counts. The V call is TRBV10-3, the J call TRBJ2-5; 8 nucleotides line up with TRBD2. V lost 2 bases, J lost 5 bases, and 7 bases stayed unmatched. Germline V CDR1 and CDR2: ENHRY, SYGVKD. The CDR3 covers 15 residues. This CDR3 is CAISEVRGGGETQYF. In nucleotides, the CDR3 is TGTGCCATCAGTGAGGTCCGGGGGGGTGGGGAGACCCAGTACTTC.

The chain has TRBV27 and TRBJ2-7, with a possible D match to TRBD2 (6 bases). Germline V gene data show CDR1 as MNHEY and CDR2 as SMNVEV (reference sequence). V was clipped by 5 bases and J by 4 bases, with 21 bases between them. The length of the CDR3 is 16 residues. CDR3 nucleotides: TGTGCCAGCAGTCTGGGGGGATGGTCCCCGTCGTACGAGCAGTACTTC. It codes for CASSLGGWSPSYEQYF.

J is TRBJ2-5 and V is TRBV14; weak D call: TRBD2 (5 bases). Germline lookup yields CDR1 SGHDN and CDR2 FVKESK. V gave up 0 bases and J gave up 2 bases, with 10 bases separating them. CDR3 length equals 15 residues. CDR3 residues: CASSQDPDYQETQYF. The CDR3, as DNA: TGTGCCAGCAGCCAAGATCCAGACTATCAAGAGACCCAGTACTTC.

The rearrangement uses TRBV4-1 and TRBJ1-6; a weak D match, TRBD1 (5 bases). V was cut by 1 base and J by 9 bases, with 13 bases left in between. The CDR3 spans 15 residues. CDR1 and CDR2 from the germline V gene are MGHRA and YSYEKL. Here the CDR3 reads CASSQAARVGSPLHF. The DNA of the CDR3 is TGCGCCAGCAGCCAAGCGGCCAGGGTAGGTTCACCCCTCCACTTT.

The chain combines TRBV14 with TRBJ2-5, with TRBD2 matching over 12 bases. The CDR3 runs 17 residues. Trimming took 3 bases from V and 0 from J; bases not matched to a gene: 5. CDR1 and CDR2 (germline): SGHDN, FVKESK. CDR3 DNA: TGTGCCAGCAGCCAGGCTAGCGGGGGGGCCTACCAAGAGACCCAGTACTTC. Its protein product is CASSQASGGAYQETQYF.

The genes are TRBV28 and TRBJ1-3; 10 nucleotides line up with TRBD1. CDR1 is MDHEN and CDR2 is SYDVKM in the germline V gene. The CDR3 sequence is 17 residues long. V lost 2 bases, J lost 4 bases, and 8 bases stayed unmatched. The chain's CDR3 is CASSLPGTGDVGNTIYF. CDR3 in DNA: TGTGCCAGCAGTTTACCCGGGACAGGGGATGTGGGAAACACCATATATTTT.

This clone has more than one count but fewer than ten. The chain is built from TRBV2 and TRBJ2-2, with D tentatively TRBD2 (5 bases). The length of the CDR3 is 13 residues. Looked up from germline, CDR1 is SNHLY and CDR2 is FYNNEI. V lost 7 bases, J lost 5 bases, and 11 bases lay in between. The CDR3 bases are TGTGCCAGCATCGGAGGTGGTACCGGGGAGCTGTTTTTT. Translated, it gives CASIGGGTGELFF.

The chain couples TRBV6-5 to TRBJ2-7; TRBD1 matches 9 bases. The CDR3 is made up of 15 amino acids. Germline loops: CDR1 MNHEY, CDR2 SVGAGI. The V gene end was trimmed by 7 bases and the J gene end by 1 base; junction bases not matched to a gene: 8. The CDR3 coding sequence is TGTGCCAGCAACGGGGCCGACAGGGGGTCCTACGAGCAGTACTTC. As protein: CASNGADRGSYEQYF.

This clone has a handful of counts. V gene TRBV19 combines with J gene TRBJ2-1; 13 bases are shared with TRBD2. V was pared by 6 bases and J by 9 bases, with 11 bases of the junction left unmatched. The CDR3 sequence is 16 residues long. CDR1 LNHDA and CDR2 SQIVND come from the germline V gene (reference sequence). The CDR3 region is CASSLGRLAGGLEQFF. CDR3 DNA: TGTGCCAGTAGCCTAGGCCGACTAGCGGGGGGACTTGAGCAGTTCTTC.

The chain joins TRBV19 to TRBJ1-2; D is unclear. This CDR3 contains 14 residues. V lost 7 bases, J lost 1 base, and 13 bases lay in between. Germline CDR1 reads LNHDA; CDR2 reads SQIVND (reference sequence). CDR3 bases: TGTGCCAGTAATGCGCCAGCGAGTAACTATGGCTACACCTTC. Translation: CASNAPASNYGYTF.

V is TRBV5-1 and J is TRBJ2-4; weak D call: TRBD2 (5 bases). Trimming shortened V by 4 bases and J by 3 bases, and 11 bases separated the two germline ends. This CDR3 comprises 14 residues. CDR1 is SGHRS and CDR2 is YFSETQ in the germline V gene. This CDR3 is CASSEPADKNIQYF. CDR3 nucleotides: TGCGCCAGCAGCGAACCAGCGGACAAAAACATTCAGTACTTC.

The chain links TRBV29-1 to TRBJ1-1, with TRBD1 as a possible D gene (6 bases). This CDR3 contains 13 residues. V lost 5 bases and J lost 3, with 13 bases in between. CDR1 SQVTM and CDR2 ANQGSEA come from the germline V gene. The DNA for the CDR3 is TGCAGCGTTTCCCGCCCAGGGGACACTGAAGCTTTCTTT. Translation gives CSVSRPGDTEAFF.

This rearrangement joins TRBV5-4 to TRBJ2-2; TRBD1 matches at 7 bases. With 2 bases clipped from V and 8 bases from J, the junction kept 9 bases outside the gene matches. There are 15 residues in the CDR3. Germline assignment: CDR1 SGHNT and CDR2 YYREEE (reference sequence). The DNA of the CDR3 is TGTGCCAGCAGCTTTCCGACAGGGAATGAGGGGGAGCTGTTTTTT. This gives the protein CASSFPTGNEGELFF.

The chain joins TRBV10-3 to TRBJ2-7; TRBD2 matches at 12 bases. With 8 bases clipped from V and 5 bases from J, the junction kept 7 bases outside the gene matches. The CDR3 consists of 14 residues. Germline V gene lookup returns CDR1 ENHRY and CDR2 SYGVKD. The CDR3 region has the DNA TGTGCCATCGGAAGACTAGCGGGGGACCACGAGCAGTACTTC. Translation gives CAIGRLAGDHEQYF.

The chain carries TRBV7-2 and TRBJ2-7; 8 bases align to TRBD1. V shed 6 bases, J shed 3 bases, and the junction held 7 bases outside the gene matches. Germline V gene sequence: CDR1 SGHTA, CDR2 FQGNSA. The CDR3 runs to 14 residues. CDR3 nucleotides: TGTGCCAGCAGTACAGGGGGTTATTACTACGAGCAGTACTTC. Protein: CASSTGGYYYEQYF. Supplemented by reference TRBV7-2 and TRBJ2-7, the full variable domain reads GAGVSQSPSNKVTEKGKDVELRCDPISGHTALYWYRQSLGQGLEFLIYFQGNSAPDKSGLPSDRFSAERTGGSVSTLTIQRTQQEDSAVYLCASSTGGYYYEQYFGPGTRLTVT.

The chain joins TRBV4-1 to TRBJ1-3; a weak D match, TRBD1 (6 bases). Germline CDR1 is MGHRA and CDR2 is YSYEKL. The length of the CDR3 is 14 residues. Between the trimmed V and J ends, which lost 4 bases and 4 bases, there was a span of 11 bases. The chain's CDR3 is CASSLQGSGNTIYF. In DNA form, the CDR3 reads TGCGCCAGCAGCCTACAGGGATCAGGAAACACCATATATTTT.

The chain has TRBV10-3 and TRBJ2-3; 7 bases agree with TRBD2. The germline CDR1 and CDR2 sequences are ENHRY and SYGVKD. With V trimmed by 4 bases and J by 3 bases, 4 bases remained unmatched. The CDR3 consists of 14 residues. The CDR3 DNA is TGTGCCATCAGTGTAGGCGGGGGAACAGATACGCAGTATTTT. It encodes CAISVGGGTDTQYF.

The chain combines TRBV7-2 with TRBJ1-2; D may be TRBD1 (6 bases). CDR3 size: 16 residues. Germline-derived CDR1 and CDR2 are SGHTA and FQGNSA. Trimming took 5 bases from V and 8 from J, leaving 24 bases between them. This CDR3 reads CASSTPPGHERGGYTF. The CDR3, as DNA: TGTGCCAGCAGCACACCCCCGGGACACGAAAGAGGAGGCTACACCTTC.

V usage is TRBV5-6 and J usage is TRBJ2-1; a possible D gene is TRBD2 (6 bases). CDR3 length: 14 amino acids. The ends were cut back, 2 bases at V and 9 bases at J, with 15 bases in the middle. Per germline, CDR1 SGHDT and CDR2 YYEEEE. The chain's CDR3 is CASSFGTGVGEQFF. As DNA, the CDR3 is TGTGCCAGCAGCTTCGGGACGGGGGTCGGTGAGCAGTTCTTC.

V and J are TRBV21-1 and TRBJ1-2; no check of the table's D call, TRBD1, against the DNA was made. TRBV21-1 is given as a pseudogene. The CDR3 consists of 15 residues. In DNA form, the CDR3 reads TGTGCCAGCAGCAACCCGACAGGACGCGCAAGTGGCTACACCTTC. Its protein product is CASSNPTGRASGYTF.

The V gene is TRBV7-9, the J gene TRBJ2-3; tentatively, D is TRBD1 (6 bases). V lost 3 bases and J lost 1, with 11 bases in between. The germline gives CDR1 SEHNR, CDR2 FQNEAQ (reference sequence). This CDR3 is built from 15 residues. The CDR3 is CASSFPRGGTDTQYF. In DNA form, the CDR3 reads TGTGCCAGCAGCTTCCCCAGGGGAGGCACAGATACGCAGTATTTT.

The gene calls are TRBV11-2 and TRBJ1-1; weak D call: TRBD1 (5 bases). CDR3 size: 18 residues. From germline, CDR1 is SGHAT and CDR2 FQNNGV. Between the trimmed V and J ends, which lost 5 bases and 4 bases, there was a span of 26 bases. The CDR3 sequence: CASSPRPDKGEWSTEAFF. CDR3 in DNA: TGTGCCAGCAGCCCTAGACCAGACAAAGGGGAATGGAGCACTGAAGCTTTCTTT.

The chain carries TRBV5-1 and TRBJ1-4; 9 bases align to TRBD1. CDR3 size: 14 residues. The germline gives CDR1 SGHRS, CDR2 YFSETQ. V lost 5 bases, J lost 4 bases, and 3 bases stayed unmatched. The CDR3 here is CASREGQGNEKLFF. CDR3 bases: TGCGCCAGCAGAGAGGGACAGGGTAATGAAAAACTGTTTTTT.

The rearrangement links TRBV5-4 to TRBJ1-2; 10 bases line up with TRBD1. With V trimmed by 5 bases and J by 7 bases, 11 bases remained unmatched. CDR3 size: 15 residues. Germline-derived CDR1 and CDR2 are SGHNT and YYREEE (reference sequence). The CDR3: CASRPAGTGVLGYTF. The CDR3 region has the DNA TGTGCCAGCAGACCAGCCGGGACAGGGGTGCTTGGCTACACCTTC.

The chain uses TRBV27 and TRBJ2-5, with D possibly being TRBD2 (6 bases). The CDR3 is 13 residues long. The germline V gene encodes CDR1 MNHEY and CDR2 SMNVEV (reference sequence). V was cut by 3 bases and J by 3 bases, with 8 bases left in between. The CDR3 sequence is CASSLRGKETQYF. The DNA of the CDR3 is TGTGCCAGCAGTTTGCGCGGGAAAGAGACCCAGTACTTC.